The 22 T cell receptor beta chains listed next were all sequenced from one sample in a study of blood T cell repertoires in COVID-19. TCRdb's table, derived via immunoSEQ multiplex PCR, lists solely in-frame clones and lacks some. The table lists 40,000 to 50,000 clones, under 95% of them singletons. Sequenced sample: peripheral blood. The receptors originated from a man between 65 and 79 years old with active COVID-19.

The J gene is TRBJ1-5, the V gene TRBV12-1. TRBV12-1 is described as a pseudogene. The CDR3 is 15 residues long. DNA of the CDR3: TGTGCCAGCAGCGCGCCGGGATTGGAGTGTCAGCCCCAGCATTTT. Its translation: CASSAPGLECQPQHF.

This clone was detected only a few times. The chain employs TRBV10-1 and TRBJ2-3; the match to TRBD1 covers 7 bases. The CDR3 covers 16 residues. Trimming removed 5 bases from V and 0 bases from J; junction bases left unmatched: 8. CDR1 and CDR2 (germline): WNHNN, SYGVQD (reference sequence). This CDR3 is CASSLGQTISTDTQYF. Written as DNA, the CDR3 is TGCGCCAGCAGTTTGGGACAGACAATTAGCACAGATACGCAGTATTTT.

The genes are TRBV19 and TRBJ1-4; D is unresolved. The length of the CDR3 is 15 residues. Trimming left V 4 bases short and J 0 bases short, with 9 bases between. Germline CDR1 is LNHDA and CDR2 is SQIVND (reference sequence). The CDR3: CASSSTGATNEKLFF. The DNA of the CDR3 is TGTGCCAGTAGTAGTACGGGTGCAACTAATGAAAAACTGTTTTTT.

This clone was counted a few times. The CDR3 here is CSAADGLNSGNTIYF. The CDR3 coding sequence is TGCAGCGCCGCAGACGGACTGAACTCTGGAAACACCATATATTTT. The chain couples TRBV29-1 to TRBJ1-3; no clear D. V lost 7 bases, J lost 0 bases, and 16 bases lay in between. The V gene's germline CDR1 is SQVTM and CDR2 ANQGSEA. CDR3 size: 15 residues. The whole variable domain, remainder taken from reference TRBV29-1 and TRBJ1-3, is SAVISQKPSRDICQRGTSLTIQCQVDSQVTMMFWYRQQPGQSLTLIATANQGSEATYESGFVIDKFPISRPNLTFSTLTVSNMSPEDSSIYLCSAADGLNSGNTIYFGEGSWLTVV.

The chain combines TRBV6-2 or TRBV6-3 with TRBJ1-1, with D hard to call. Germline V gives CDR1 MNHEY, CDR2 SVGEGT. The V end was cut by 6 bases, the J end by 6 bases, with 11 bases between. This CDR3 is built from 12 residues. The CDR3 region has the DNA TGTGCCAGCAGCAACGAGGTGTCTGAAGCTTTCTTT. Translating it yields CASSNEVSEAFF.

This chain joins TRBV15 and TRBJ1-5; D is unresolved. Germline V gene sequence: CDR1 LNHNV, CDR2 YYDKDF (reference sequence). The V and J ends lost 5 bases and 6 bases respectively, with 17 bases between them. CDR3 length: 15 residues. The CDR3 reads CATSPDHKAGQPQHF. The CDR3 DNA sequence: TGTGCCACCAGCCCGGACCACAAGGCGGGTCAGCCCCAGCATTTT.

The V gene is TRBV13, the J gene TRBJ2-7, with no clear D. The CDR3 runs 15 residues. CDR1 PRHDT and CDR2 FYEKMQ come from the germline V gene (reference sequence). Trimming removed 5 bases at V and 1 base at J, with 15 bases between. In DNA form, the CDR3 reads TGTGCCAGCAGCGCGCCAGGAAGTTCATCCTACGAGCAGTACTTC. Encoded protein: CASSAPGSSSYEQYF.

V gene TRBV7-9 combines with J gene TRBJ2-6, with D possibly TRBD1 on 5 matching bases. The CDR3 runs 17 residues. Trimming took 2 bases from V and 1 from J, leaving 12 bases between them. Germline CDR1 SEHNR, CDR2 FQNEAQ (reference sequence). CDR3 DNA: TGTGCCAGCAGCTTACGGACAACAGGTTCTGGGGCCAACGTCCTGACTTTC. This translates into CASSLRTTGSGANVLTF.

The chain carries TRBV18 and TRBJ2-7; 8 bases match TRBD2. This CDR3 is built from 14 residues. Germline values: CDR1 KGHSH, CDR2 LQKENI. Trimming at V came to 3 bases and at J to 5 bases, leaving 6 bases not matched to a gene. The CDR3 nucleotides are TGTGCCAGCTCACCCCCGGGGGGGCCCCACGAGCAGTACTTC. Translated: CASSPPGGPHEQYF.

V gene TRBV5-5 combines with J gene TRBJ2-3, with D maybe TRBD2 (5 bases). Germline V gene sequence: CDR1 SGHKS, CDR2 YYEKEE (reference sequence). Trimming pared 0 bases from V and 6 bases from J, leaving 11 bases between. The CDR3 has 14 amino acids. The CDR3 coding sequence is TGTGCCAGCAGCTTGGGTCGGGGTGGTGATACGCAGTATTTT. Amino acid sequence: CASSLGRGGDTQYF.

This chain connects TRBV18 to TRBJ2-3, with 8 positions matching TRBD1. J was trimmed by 4 bases and V by 6 bases; bases with no gene match: 6. Germline V lookup: CDR1 KGHSH, CDR2 LQKENI. CDR3 length equals 14 residues. The CDR3 loop is CASSPGGASDTQYF. CDR3 sequence (DNA): TGTGCCAGCTCGCCAGGGGGCGCCTCAGATACGCAGTATTTT. Using reference TRBV18 and TRBJ2-3 for the parts outside the CDR3, the full variable domain is NAGVMQNPRHLVRRRGQEARLRCSPMKGHSHVYWYRQLPEEGLKFMVYLQKENIIDESGMPKERFSAEFPKEGPSILRIQQVVRGDSAAYFCASSPGGASDTQYFGPGTRLTVL.

The chain joins TRBV10-2 to TRBJ1-5; D not resolved. V shed 7 bases and J shed 0 bases, with 7 bases lying between them. CDR1 WSHSY and CDR2 SAAADI come from the germline V gene. CDR3 size: 13 residues. Here the CDR3 DNA reads TGCGCCAGCACTGGCGGTAGCAATCAGCCCCAGCATTTT. This translates into CASTGGSNQPQHF.

The CDR3 DNA reads as TGTGCCAGCAGCTTAGACCAGGGGGCTTACGAGCAGTACTTC. Translating gives CASSLDQGAYEQYF. The chain joins TRBV7-2 to TRBJ2-7; 8 nucleotides line up with TRBD1. CDR1 is SGHTA and CDR2 is FQGNSA in the germline V gene. The CDR3 is 14 residues long. V lost 1 base, J lost 4 bases, and 3 bases stayed unmatched.

The genes are TRBV10-3 and TRBJ2-7, with D maybe TRBD1 (5 bases). V was cut by 2 bases and J by 4 bases, with 12 bases left in between. The CDR3 contains 14 residues. Looked up from germline, CDR1 is ENHRY and CDR2 is SYGVKD. CDR3 sequence (DNA): TGTGCCATCAGTGAGGAGTCAGGGTTGTACGAGCAGTACTTC. This sequence encodes CAISEESGLYEQYF.

The chain is built from TRBV5-4 and TRBJ1-2, with TRBD1 matching over 9 bases. The trim removed 0 bases at V and 6 bases at J, leaving 9 bases unmatched. CDR3 length equals 16 residues. Germline V gene data show CDR1 as SGHNT and CDR2 as YYREEE (reference sequence). The CDR3 is CASSLATGGVPHGYTF. The CDR3 coding sequence is TGTGCCAGCAGCTTGGCCACAGGGGGCGTTCCCCATGGCTACACCTTC.

The V gene is TRBV24-1, the J gene TRBJ2-3; tentative D call: TRBD2 (7 bases). Germline V lookup: CDR1 KGHDR, CDR2 SFDVKD. Trimming cost V 3 bases and J 4 bases, with 16 bases left between them. CDR3 length: 16 residues. CDR3 nucleotide sequence: TGTGCCACCAGTGATCTGGGGGGGGGCGAGGCAGATACGCAGTATTTT. It translates to CATSDLGGGEADTQYF.

This clone was found once. The gene calls are TRBV27 and TRBJ2-7; 13 bases align to TRBD2. Losses at the gene ends were 3 bases for V and 6 bases for J; bases not matched to a gene: 8. CDR1 MNHEY and CDR2 SMNVEV come from the germline V gene (reference sequence). The CDR3 is 16 residues long. The CDR3 sequence: CASSLETSGGPGEQYF. The CDR3 DNA reads TGTGCCAGCAGTTTGGAGACTAGCGGGGGGCCGGGCGAGCAGTACTTC.

The V gene is TRBV27, the J gene TRBJ2-3; 13 bases align to TRBD2. Germline V CDR1 and CDR2: MNHEY, SMNVEV (reference sequence). This CDR3 region has 16 residues. With V trimmed by 5 bases and J by 4 bases, 6 bases remained unmatched. DNA for the CDR3: TGTGCCAGCAGTCAAACTAGCGGGGGGGCCTCAGATACGCAGTATTTT. Amino acid sequence: CASSQTSGGASDTQYF.

This chain connects TRBV3-1 (or the pseudogene TRBV3-2) to TRBJ2-5; 8 bases are a match to TRBD1. The junction had 6 bases not matched to a gene; V was cut back by 4 bases and J by 5 bases. The CDR3 spans 14 residues. CDR1 and CDR2 (germline): LGHDT, YNNKEL (reference sequence). CDR3 DNA: TGTGCCAGCAGCCCAACGGACAGGGAGGAGACCCAGTACTTC. It is translated as CASSPTDREETQYF.

The V call is TRBV5-4, the J call TRBJ2-5, with 10 bases aligning to TRBD2. J lost 1 base, V lost 1 base, and 1 base had no gene match. CDR1 SGHNT and CDR2 YYREEE come from the germline V gene (reference sequence). This CDR3 is 15 amino acids long. CDR3 nucleotides: TGTGCCAGCAGCTTGCCTAGCGGGGGCCAAGAGACCCAGTACTTC. This encodes CASSLPSGGQETQYF.

The genes are TRBV2 and TRBJ1-4, with TRBD1 as a possible D gene (5 bases). Germline values: CDR1 SNHLY, CDR2 FYNNEI. V shed 5 bases and J shed 0 bases, with 10 bases lying between them. The CDR3 extends over 15 amino acids. This chain's CDR3 is CASSQDIATNEKLFF. CDR3 nucleotide sequence: TGTGCCAGCAGTCAGGACATTGCAACTAATGAAAAACTGTTTTTT.

This rearrangement joins TRBV5-1 to TRBJ1-6, with D unresolved. The CDR3 loop spans 17 amino acids. Looked up from germline, CDR1 is SGHRS and CDR2 is YFSETQ. V was shortened by 0 bases and J by 0 bases, with 10 bases between the two germline ends. The CDR3 DNA reads as TGCGCCAGCAGCTTGGACCCCACGAGCTCCTATAATTCACCCCTCCACTTT. Its protein product is CASSLDPTSSYNSPLHF.